This T cell receptor beta chain came from a study of identical twins. V dropped 0 bases and J dropped 3; count of bases not matched to a gene: 4. Germline-derived CDR1 and CDR2 are SGHAT and FQNNGV. This CDR3 contains 16 residues. MiXCR, applied by TCRdb to the 5' RACE reads, yields one record per CDR3 protein. Of 1.5 million to 2 million distinct CDR3 sequences listed, around a third are singletons. Sequencing was performed on cord blood. The clonotype was recovered from a newborn girl in good health. The chain links TRBV11-2 to TRBJ2-3, with 9 bases that match TRBD2. In nucleotides, the CDR3 is TGTGCCAGCAGCTTAGATCCGGGACTAGCAACAGATACGCAGTATTTT. It codes for CASSLDPGLATDTQYF. The full variable domain, with the rest looked up from reference TRBV11-2 and TRBJ2-3, is EAGVAQSPRYKIIEKRQSVAFWCNPISGHATLYWYQQILGQGPKLLIQFQNNGVVDDSQLPKDRFSAERLKGVDSTLKIQPAKLEDSAVYLCASSLDPGLATDTQYFGPGTRLTVL.